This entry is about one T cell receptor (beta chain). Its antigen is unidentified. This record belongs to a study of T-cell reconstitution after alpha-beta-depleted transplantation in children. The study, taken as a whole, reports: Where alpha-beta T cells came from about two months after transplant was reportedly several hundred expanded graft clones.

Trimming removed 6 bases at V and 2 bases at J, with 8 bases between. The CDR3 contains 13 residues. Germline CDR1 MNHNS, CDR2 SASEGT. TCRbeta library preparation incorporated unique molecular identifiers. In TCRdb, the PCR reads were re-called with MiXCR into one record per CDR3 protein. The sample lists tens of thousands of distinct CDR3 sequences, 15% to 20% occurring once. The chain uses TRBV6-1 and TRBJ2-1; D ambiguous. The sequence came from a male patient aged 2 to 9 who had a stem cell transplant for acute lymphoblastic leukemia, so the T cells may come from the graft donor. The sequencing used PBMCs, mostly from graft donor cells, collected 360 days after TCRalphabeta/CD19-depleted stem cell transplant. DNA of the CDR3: TGTGCCAGCAGGATAATGCCCTACAATGAGCAGTTCTTC. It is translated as CASRIMPYNEQFF.